A single sample gave rise to the 12 T cell receptor beta chains below, sequenced in a study of shared clonotypes between healthy human individuals. Data came from immunoSEQ multiplex PCR; TCRdb stores just in-frame clones and leaves some out. In the table there are millions of clones, 85% to 95% of which are singletons. Sequences were obtained from naive CD4+ T cells sorted from blood. The subset is: CD45RA+ positively selected. These receptor sequences come from a man aged 18 to 30 in good health.

Written as DNA, the CDR3 is TGCGCCAGCAGCTTGGCATGGACAGACACTGAAGCTTTCTTT. It encodes CASSLAWTDTEAFF. The rearrangement uses TRBV5-1 and TRBJ1-1, with TRBD1 as a possible D gene (6 bases). CDR1 is SGHRS, CDR2 YFSETQ, per germline. V lost 0 bases to trimming and J lost 3 bases, with 9 bases between them. CDR3 size: 14 residues.

As concerns this clone: Within the sample, other DNA sequences also encode this same CDR3. The chain employs TRBV29-1 and TRBJ1-5; D remains ambiguous. Germline V gene data show CDR1 as SQVTM and CDR2 as ANQGSEA. The V end was cut by 4 bases, the J end by 0 bases, with 7 bases between. The CDR3 has 13 amino acids. The CDR3 nucleotides are TGCAGCGTTGGAAGCAATAGCAATCAGCCCCAGCATTTT. This sequence encodes CSVGSNSNQPQHF. The variable domain in full, with the rest retrieved from reference TRBV29-1 and TRBJ1-5, is SAVISQKPSRDICQRGTSLTIQCQVDSQVTMMFWYRQQPGQSLTLIATANQGSEATYESGFVIDKFPISRPNLTFSTLTVSNMSPEDSSIYLCSVGSNSNQPQHFGDGTRLSIL.

The CDR3 DNA reads TGCGCCAGCAGCTTTACAGGGGATCCTCAGCCCCAGCATTTT. Its translation: CASSFTGDPQPQHF. V usage is TRBV5-1 and J usage is TRBJ1-5, with 7 bases lining up with TRBD1. V lost 2 bases, J lost 6 bases, and 5 bases stayed unmatched. Germline lookup yields CDR1 SGHRS and CDR2 YFSETQ. The CDR3 extends over 14 amino acids.

The CDR3 spells CASSIGTTLGEQYF. The CDR3 DNA is TGTGCCAGTAGTATAGGGACAACTCTGGGCGAGCAGTACTTC. This chain joins TRBV19 and TRBJ2-7; the D gene is possibly TRBD1 (5 bases). Germline V gives CDR1 LNHDA, CDR2 SQIVND (reference sequence). CDR3 size: 14 residues. V lost 1 base, J lost 6 bases, and 13 bases lay in between. The entire variable domain, with the rest obtained from reference TRBV19 and TRBJ2-7, is as follows: DGGITQSPKYLFRKEGQNVTLSCEQNLNHDAMYWYRQDPGQGLRLIYYSQIVNDFQKGDIAEGYSVSREKKESFPLTVTSAQKNPTAFYLCASSIGTTLGEQYFGPGTRLTVT.

The genes are TRBV2 and TRBJ1-5, with D possibly being TRBD1 (5 bases). Germline CDR1 and CDR2: SNHLY and FYNNEI. The ends were cut back, 0 bases at V and 4 bases at J, with 10 bases in the middle. CDR3 length: 15 residues. CDR3 sequence (DNA): TGTGCCAGCAGTGAAGCGGGACTCCAGAATCAGCCCCAGCATTTT. Its translation: CASSEAGLQNQPQHF.

The rearrangement links TRBV28 to TRBJ1-5, with a weak D call TRBD1 (5 bases). Germline values: CDR1 MDHEN, CDR2 SYDVKM. This CDR3 contains 14 residues. Deletions cut 7 bases from V and 3 bases from J, with 13 bases between. The CDR3 is CASTKGGDNQPQHF. The CDR3 region has the DNA TGTGCCAGCACCAAGGGAGGGGACAATCAGCCCCAGCATTTT.

The rearrangement uses TRBV7-9 and TRBJ2-6; the D call may be TRBD1 or TRBD2 (6 bases each). CDR1 is SEHNR and CDR2 is FQNEAQ in the germline V gene (reference sequence). V lost 1 base and J 2 bases, leaving 15 bases between the germline ends. The CDR3 extends over 18 amino acids. Here the CDR3 reads CASSLGTKGHPGANVLTF. In nucleotides, the CDR3 is TGTGCCAGCAGCTTAGGGACTAAGGGACACCCTGGGGCCAACGTCCTGACTTTC.

Here the CDR3 reads CASSWTGTTGELFF. As DNA, the CDR3 is TGTGCCAGCAGTTGGACAGGGACGACCGGGGAGCTGTTTTTT. The chain combines TRBV6-1 with TRBJ2-2, with 8 bases lining up with TRBD1. CDR3 length: 14 amino acids. The V and J ends lost 5 bases and 5 bases, in that order; junction bases with no gene match: 4. CDR1 and CDR2 (germline): MNHNS, SASEGT.

CDR3 nucleotides: TGTGCCAGCAGCTCTTTAATTCCGGGACAGGGGTCCTACGAGCAGTACTTC. Amino acids: CASSSLIPGQGSYEQYF. The V gene is TRBV5-6, the J gene TRBJ2-7, with 10 positions matching TRBD1. In germline, CDR1 is SGHDT, CDR2 YYEEEE. V dropped 3 bases and J dropped 1; count of bases not matched to a gene: 10. The CDR3 runs 17 residues.

A single count supports this clone. The chain has TRBV2 and TRBJ1-4; D unresolved. Trimming left V 3 bases short and J 6 bases short, with 17 bases between. This CDR3 comprises 16 residues. The V gene's germline CDR1 is SNHLY and CDR2 FYNNEI. The CDR3 is CASSEVEWVEDEKLFF. The CDR3 DNA sequence: TGTGCCAGCAGTGAGGTGGAATGGGTCGAGGATGAAAAACTGTTTTTT.

DNA of the CDR3: TGTGCCAGCAGGCAGACAGGGGTCTGGACCACTGAAGCTTTCTTT. Residues: CASRQTGVWTTEAFF. V and J are TRBV28 and TRBJ1-1, with TRBD1 identical over 8 bases. CDR3 length: 15 residues. CDR1 MDHEN and CDR2 SYDVKM come from the germline V gene. With V trimmed by 6 bases and J by 4 bases, 10 bases remained unmatched.

Note on this clone: Other DNA sequences of this sample code for an identical CDR3. The chain joins TRBV29-1 to TRBJ1-1, with 9 bases fitting TRBD1. The germline V gene encodes CDR1 SQVTM and CDR2 ANQGSEA. This CDR3 has 11 amino acids. The V and J ends lost 6 bases and 5 bases, in that order; junction bases with no gene match: 1. Here the CDR3 reads CSVGQGTEAFF. The CDR3 coding sequence is TGCAGCGTGGGACAGGGAACTGAAGCTTTCTTT.